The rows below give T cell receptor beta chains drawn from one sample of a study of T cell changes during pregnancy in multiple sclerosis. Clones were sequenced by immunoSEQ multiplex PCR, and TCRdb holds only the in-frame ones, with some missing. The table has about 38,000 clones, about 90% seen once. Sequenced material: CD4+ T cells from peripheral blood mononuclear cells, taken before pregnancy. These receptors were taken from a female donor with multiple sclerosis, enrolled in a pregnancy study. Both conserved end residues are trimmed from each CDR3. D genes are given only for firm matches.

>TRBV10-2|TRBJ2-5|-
ASAEIEETQY
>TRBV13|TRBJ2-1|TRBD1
ASSSPQGAPYNEQF
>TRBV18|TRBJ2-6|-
ASSPQISGANVLT
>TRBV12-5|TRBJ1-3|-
ASGTTWERRNSGNTIY
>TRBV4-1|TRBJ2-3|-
ASSNIKGGMGTDTQY
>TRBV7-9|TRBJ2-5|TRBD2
ASSLVAGSGETQY
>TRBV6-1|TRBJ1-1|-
ASSATREAF
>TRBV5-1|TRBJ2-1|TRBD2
ASSLEGLARNEQF
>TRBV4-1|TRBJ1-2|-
ASSLLGRGGYT
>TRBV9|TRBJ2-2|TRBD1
ASRTGANTGELF
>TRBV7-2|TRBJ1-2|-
ASSLEQGYGYT
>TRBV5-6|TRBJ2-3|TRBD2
ASSLAGSTDTQY
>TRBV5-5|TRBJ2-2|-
ASRLGGNTGELF
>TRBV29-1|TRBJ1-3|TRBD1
SVPLGTGDTIY
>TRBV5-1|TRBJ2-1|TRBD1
ASSFGDRPNNEQF
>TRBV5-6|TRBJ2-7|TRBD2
ASSWRGSTRQY
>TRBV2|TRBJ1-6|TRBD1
ASSLRRTGGTYNSPLH
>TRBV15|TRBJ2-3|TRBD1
ATSRDRDRWTDTQY
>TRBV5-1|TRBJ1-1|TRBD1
ASRFGQGANTEAF
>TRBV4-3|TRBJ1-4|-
ASSPHPQGRLHEKLF
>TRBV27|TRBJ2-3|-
ASSLEGSGDTQY
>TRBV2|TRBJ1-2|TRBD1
ASSGRTGYNGYT
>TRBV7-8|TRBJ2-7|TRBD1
ASSLRDRSYEQY
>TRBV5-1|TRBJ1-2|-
ASSFGTFIPYGYT
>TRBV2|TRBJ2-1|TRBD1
ASSPLQGSYNEQF
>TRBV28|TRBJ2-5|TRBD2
ASSSLAGGGETQY
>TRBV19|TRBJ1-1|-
ASSIWLPNTEAF
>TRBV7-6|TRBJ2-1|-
ASSLQGPDEQF
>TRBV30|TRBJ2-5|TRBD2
AWMGWRGNQETQY